Shown below are 8 T cell receptor beta chains from a single sample sequenced in a study of T cell changes during pregnancy in multiple sclerosis. Produced via immunoSEQ multiplex PCR; TCRdb's table is partial and in-frame only. The sample consists of 90,000 to 95,000 clones, almost 95% of them appearing once. The specimen was peripheral blood, collected in the third trimester of pregnancy. These TCRs come from a female donor with multiple sclerosis, enrolled in a pregnancy study.

The CDR3 DNA follows: TGTGCCAGCAGTTACTTTGTCCGGGACAGAGACAATGAGCAGTTCTTC. Amino acid sequence: CASSYFVRDRDNEQFF. The chain has TRBV6-6 and TRBJ2-1, with 7 bases lining up with TRBD1. Germline CDR1 MNHNY, CDR2 SVGAGI (reference sequence). The CDR3 is 16 residues long. V trimming: 1 base; J trimming: 5 bases; junction bases outside the gene matches: 8.

The J gene is TRBJ1-1, the V gene TRBV29-1; D is ambiguous. The CDR3 loop spans 11 amino acids. The germline gives CDR1 SQVTM, CDR2 ANQGSEA. V was shortened by 5 bases and J by 4 bases, with 8 bases between the two germline ends. This CDR3 is CSVLSFTEAFF. As DNA, the CDR3 is TGCAGCGTTCTTTCCTTCACTGAAGCTTTCTTT.

V gene TRBV9 combines with J gene TRBJ2-1; TRBD2 aligns across 8 bases. The V segment lost 0 bases and the J segment 4 bases; nucleotides outside the gene matches: 3. CDR1 and CDR2 (germline): SGDLS, YYNGEE. CDR3 length: 15 amino acids. CDR3 residues: CASSVELAAYNEQFF. Written as DNA, the CDR3 is TGTGCCAGCAGCGTAGAACTAGCGGCTTACAATGAGCAGTTCTTC.

The rearrangement joins TRBV11-3 to TRBJ2-1; D might be TRBD2 (6 bases). Germline loops: CDR1 SGHNT, CDR2 YENEEA. The CDR3 runs 16 residues. V gave up 0 bases and J gave up 0 bases, with 9 bases separating them. The CDR3 coding sequence is TGTGCCAGCAGCTTAGATGCGGGGAGCTCCTACAATGAGCAGTTCTTC. It yields the protein CASSLDAGSSYNEQFF.

The V call is TRBV28, the J call TRBJ1-4; 10 bases are a match to TRBD1. CDR1 and CDR2 from the germline V gene are MDHEN and SYDVKM. V trimming: 1 base; J trimming: 2 bases; junction bases outside the gene matches: 10. The CDR3 length is 19 residues. The CDR3 DNA follows: TGTGCCAGCAGTTTATCCGGGACAGGGGTGAACCCCACTAATGAAAAACTGTTTTTT. Translated, it gives CASSLSGTGVNPTNEKLFF.

V usage is TRBV7-9 and J usage is TRBJ1-1; unclear D gene. The germline V gene encodes CDR1 SEHNR and CDR2 FQNEAQ (reference sequence). CDR3 length equals 13 residues. V shed 5 bases and J shed 1 base, with 8 bases lying between them. The CDR3 spells CASSPPKNTEAFF. The CDR3 DNA reads TGTGCCAGCAGCCCCCCCAAGAACACTGAAGCTTTCTTT.

This chain connects TRBV4-1 to TRBJ2-1; D gene unclear. CDR3 length equals 17 residues. Germline V gives CDR1 MGHRA, CDR2 YSYEKL. The V gene lost 4 bases and the J gene lost 6 bases, with 22 bases spanning the gap. CDR3 nucleotide sequence: TGCGCCAGCAGCCCAAACACTGGAAGCCAGCGCGCCAATGAGCAGTTCTTC. Encoded protein: CASSPNTGSQRANEQFF.

The rearrangement links TRBV7-9 to TRBJ1-1; D uncertain. The CDR3 has 13 residues. Between the trimmed V and J ends, which lost 6 bases and 7 bases, there was a span of 15 bases. Germline V gene data show CDR1 as SEHNR and CDR2 as FQNEAQ (reference sequence). CDR3 loop: CASSLRGGSEAFF. The CDR3 nucleotides are TGTGCCAGCAGTTTACGGGGTGGGAGTGAAGCTTTCTTT.